The TCR beta chain under discussion was sequenced for a study of cytomegalovirus exposure and HLA in healthy donors. On the study more broadly: Earlier results showed roughly 120 million unique TCR beta sequences derived from 150 million to 200 million T cells. Study-level findings and limits: It was reportedly the case that the classifier diagnosed cytomegalovirus status with high specificity and sensitivity.

The table lists this clone with a few counts. Its antigen is undetermined. In the PCR, 60 Vbeta and 13 Jbeta primers were used. Methods used by the authors: About 80 million unique TCR beta chains, roughly 11 million of them shared, were counted by a later analysis. Using immunoSEQ multiplex PCR, the repertoire was profiled, and TCRdb retains in-frame clones only, with some absent. V, J and clone size reflect that table, while D and trimming were determined from the DNA. Among 180,000 or so clones, roughly 8.7% were seen once, and the ten largest hold 1% to 1.5%. This receptor was identified in a woman in her thirties in good health and CMV-seropositive. The sequenced sample was PBMCs.

CDR3: CASSSPTEPAEAFF. CDR3 bases: TGCGCCAGCAGCTCCCCGACGGAGCCCGCCGAAGCTTTCTTT. This sequence joins TRBV5-1 and TRBJ1-1; D call uncertain. This CDR3 comprises 14 residues. The germline gives CDR1 SGHRS, CDR2 YFSETQ. V gave up 3 bases and J gave up 8 bases, with 17 bases separating them. Combining the CDR3 with reference TRBV5-1 and TRBJ1-1 gives the whole variable domain KAGVTQTPRYLIKTRGQQVTLSCSPISGHRSVSWYQQTPGQGLQFLFEYFSETQRNKGNFPGRFSGRQFSNSRSEMNVSTLELGDSALYLCASSSPTEPAEAFFGQGTRLTVV.